These T cell receptor beta chains were read from a single sample in a study of radiotherapy plus CTLA-4 blockade in lung cancer. This table comes from immunoSEQ multiplex PCR, and its TCRdb copy is limited to in-frame clones, with some not included. The table has fewer than 150,000 clones, roughly 80% seen once. The sequences come from peripheral blood, collected from a patient treated with radiotherapy plus ipilimumab. These receptors originate from a human donor with non-small cell lung cancer who had a partial response to radiotherapy plus ipilimumab. CDR3s include the opening cysteine and the closing phenylalanine or tryptophan. D genes are given only for firm matches. Some rows have no size entry. The others give once, few or many, or a class for an expanded clone.

D gene	V gene	clone size	J gene	CDR3 length	CDR3 protein	CDR3 DNA
TRBD1	TRBV7-2	few	TRBJ2-1	14	CASSTGTGDVEQFF	TGTGCCAGCAGCACGGGGACAGGGGACGTTGAGCAGTTCTTC
NA	TRBV30	NA	TRBJ1-4	14	CAWSGEGVNEKLFF	TGTGCCTGGAGTGGGGAAGGGGTTAATGAAAAACTGTTTTTT
NA	TRBV10-2	NA	TRBJ1-5	14	CASSDTGNMQPQHF	TGCGCCAGCAGTGACACAGGGAATATGCAGCCCCAGCATTTT
NA	TRBV6-5	NA	TRBJ1-5	15	CASSYSLRSNQPQHF	TGTGCCAGCAGTTACTCGTTACGGAGCAATCAGCCCCAGCATTTT
NA	TRBV5-4	NA	TRBJ2-3	11	CASSSTDTQYF	TGTGCCAGCTCGTCCACAGATACGCAGTATTTT
NA	TRBV6-1	NA	TRBJ1-5	14	CASSPYGGNQPQHF	TGTGCCAGCAGTCCGTACGGTGGCAATCAGCCCCAGCATTTT
TRBD1	TRBV28	NA	TRBJ2-7	14	CASTQPGQTYEQYF	TGTGCCAGCACACAACCGGGACAGACCTACGAGCAGTACTTC
TRBD1	TRBV9	few	TRBJ2-7	14	CASSLRTGAYEQYF	TGTGCCAGCAGCCTAAGGACAGGGGCCTACGAGCAGTACTTC
TRBD1	TRBV6-6	NA	TRBJ1-4	15	CASSYPGQGVVKLFF	TGTGCCAGCAGTTACCCGGGACAGGGGGTTGTAAAACTGTTTTTT
NA	TRBV7-8	NA	TRBJ2-3	14	CASRPTRGTDTQYF	TGTGCCAGCAGGCCTACCCGGGGAACAGATACGCAGTATTTT
TRBD2	TRBV5-1	few	TRBJ2-1	15	CASSLTGGPSNEQFF	TGCGCCAGCAGCTTGACGGGAGGGCCGAGTAATGAGCAGTTCTTC
NA	TRBV27	NA	TRBJ1-5	13	CASSSRGFQPQHF	TGTGCCAGCAGCTCCCGAGGGTTTCAGCCCCAGCATTTT
NA	TRBV19	NA	TRBJ1-2	13	CASSSRGGGGYTF	TGTGCCAGTAGTTCCCGAGGCGGAGGCGGCTACACCTTC
NA	TRBV7-2	NA	TRBJ1-2	13	CASSLEWQSGYTF	TGTGCCAGCAGCTTAGAGTGGCAGTCGGGCTACACCTTC
NA	TRBV18	NA	TRBJ2-1	17	CASSPRATGVRYNEQFF	TGTGCCAGCTCACCACGAGCGACGGGAGTAAGGTACAATGAGCAGTTCTTC
TRBD2	TRBV5-1	NA	TRBJ2-1	15	CASRGGRGPYNEQFF	TGCGCCAGTAGGGGAGGGAGGGGACCCTACAATGAGCAGTTCTTC
TRBD1	TRBV5-1	NA	TRBJ1-4	17	CASSSSGTGASNEKLFF	TGCGCCAGCAGCTCATCAGGGACAGGGGCTTCTAATGAAAAACTGTTTTTT
NA	TRBV9	NA	TRBJ2-1	13	CASSVEQNNEQFF	TGTGCCAGCAGCGTAGAACAGAACAATGAGCAGTTCTTC
TRBD2	TRBV28	NA	TRBJ2-7	13	CASSLGGRREQYF	TGTGCCAGCAGTTTAGGCGGGAGGAGGGAGCAGTACTTC
NA	TRBV5-4	NA	TRBJ2-7	12	CASSLPGYEQYF	TGTGCCAGCAGCTTGCCAGGTTACGAGCAGTACTTC
NA	TRBV5-1	NA	TRBJ1-3	16	CASSLAAGGSGNTIYF	TGCGCCAGCAGCTTGGCCGCGGGTGGCTCTGGAAACACCATATATTTT
NA	TRBV6-1	NA	TRBJ1-5	13	CASSGQADQPQHF	TGTGCCAGCAGTGGACAGGCGGATCAGCCCCAGCATTTT
NA	TRBV19	few	TRBJ2-3	19	CASSAGTPGRLTSTDTQYF	TGTGCCAGTAGTGCCGGGACACCCGGAAGACTAACTAGCACAGATACGCAGTATTTT
NA	TRBV19	NA	TRBJ2-1	14	CASSGASSYNEQFF	TGTGCCAGTTCAGGGGCTAGCTCCTACAATGAGCAGTTCTTC
TRBD2	TRBV7-9	few	TRBJ2-1	17	CASSAYELAGAYNEQFF	TGTGCCAGCAGCGCCTACGAGTTAGCGGGAGCCTACAATGAGCAGTTCTTC
NA	TRBV5-4	NA	TRBJ2-5	14	CASSLEGYQETRYF	TGTGCCAGCAGCTTGGAGGGGTACCAAGAGACCCGGTACTTC
NA	TRBV6-1	NA	TRBJ1-5	14	CASSSNRGDQPQHF	TGTGCCAGCAGTTCCAACCGGGGAGATCAGCCCCAGCATTTT
NA	TRBV11-3	NA	TRBJ2-1	15	CASSLGIGLYNEQFF	TGTGCCAGCAGCTTAGGTATTGGACTATACAATGAGCAGTTCTTC
TRBD2	TRBV7-9	NA	TRBJ2-3	17	CASSNTLAGVSTDTQYF	TGTGCCAGCAGCAATACGCTAGCGGGAGTCAGCACAGATACGCAGTATTTT
NA	TRBV4-2	once	TRBJ2-5	14	CASSPPASRETQYF	TGTGCCAGCAGCCCTCCGGCTAGTCGAGAGACCCAGTACTTC
NA	TRBV28	NA	TRBJ1-4	16	CASSSPGGAVYEKLFF	TGTGCCAGCAGTTCGCCCGGGGGGGCAGTCTATGAAAAACTGTTTTTT
NA	TRBV5-5	NA	TRBJ2-2	15	CASSGRLPNTGELFF	TGTGCCAGCAGCGGCAGACTCCCGAACACCGGGGAGCTGTTTTTT
TRBD1	TRBV19	NA	TRBJ2-2	14	CASSRQGNTGELFF	TGTGCCAGTAGTCGACAGGGAAACACCGGGGAGCTGTTTTTT
NA	TRBV18	NA	TRBJ2-3	17	CASSPIVRGTSTDTQYF	TGTGCCAGCTCACCAATAGTCCGGGGGACTAGCACAGATACGCAGTATTTT
NA	TRBV6-1	NA	TRBJ2-2	13	CASSAVNTGELFF	TGTGCCAGCAGTGCGGTGAACACCGGGGAGCTGTTTTTT
TRBD1	TRBV19	NA	TRBJ2-7	16	CASSTRQGAPPYEQYF	TGTGCCAGTAGTACCCGACAGGGGGCCCCGCCTTACGAGCAGTACTTC
NA	TRBV5-5	NA	TRBJ2-1	13	CASSHRAHNEQFF	TGTGCCAGCAGCCACAGGGCTCACAATGAGCAGTTCTTC
TRBD1	TRBV5-1	NA	TRBJ1-1	14	CASSSGQPNTEAFF	TGCGCCAGCAGCTCGGGACAGCCGAACACTGAAGCTTTCTTT
NA	TRBV6-5	NA	TRBJ1-4	16	CASSYPGQSTNEKLFF	TGTGCCAGCAGTTACCCAGGACAGTCAACTAATGAAAAACTGTTTTTT
NA	TRBV19	NA	TRBJ2-2	14	CASSYRPNTGELFF	TGTGCCAGTAGTTACAGGCCGAACACCGGGGAGCTGTTTTTT
TRBD1	TRBV4-2	NA	TRBJ1-4	16	CASSPMMGTGAEKLFF	TGTGCCAGCAGCCCAATGATGGGGACAGGGGCCGAAAAACTGTTTTTT
NA	TRBV6-1	NA	TRBJ1-3	14	CASSLRSNGNTIYF	TGTGCCAGCAGCCTCCGGAGCAATGGAAACACCATATATTTT
NA	TRBV5-1	NA	TRBJ1-5	15	CASSLGGPVRQPQHF	TGCGCCAGCAGCTTGGGCGGTCCAGTTCGACAGCCCCAGCATTTT
NA	TRBV30	NA	TRBJ2-4	15	CAWSVGQGPKNIQYF	TGTGCCTGGAGTGTAGGGCAGGGTCCCAAAAACATTCAGTACTTC
NA	TRBV28	NA	TRBJ1-1	15	CASSLVNSLNTEAFF	TGTGCCAGCAGTTTAGTGAACAGTCTGAACACTGAAGCTTTCTTT
NA	TRBV28	NA	TRBJ2-3	14	CASSILTRPLAQYF	TGTGCCAGCAGTATTCTGACTAGGCCCCTCGCGCAGTATTTT
TRBD1	TRBV7-9	once	TRBJ2-1	14	CASSPKDRGAGKFF	TGTGCCAGCAGCCCTAAAGACAGGGGGGCTGGGAAGTTCTTC
TRBD1	TRBV18	NA	TRBJ1-2	16	CASSLNRDSNNYGYTF	TGTGCCAGCTCTCTCAACCGGGACAGTAATAACTATGGCTACACCTTC
TRBD2	TRBV28	NA	TRBJ2-4	14	CASSSSGRRNIQYF	TGTGCCAGCAGTTCTAGCGGGAGGAGAAACATTCAGTACTTC